The 6 T cell receptor beta chains presented below share a single source sample, sequenced in a study of cytomegalovirus exposure and HLA in healthy donors. The primer mix had 60 Vbeta and 13 Jbeta primers. Measured with immunoSEQ multiplex PCR; TCRdb has only the in-frame clones, and not every one. The table for this sample gives around 34,000 clones. Material: PBMCs. The receptors were gathered from a woman aged 40 to 50 in good health and CMV-seropositive.

The V call is TRBV29-1, the J call TRBJ2-7, with 7 bases identical to TRBD2. This CDR3 has 13 amino acids. Trimming cost V 7 bases and J 2 bases; bases outside gene matches: 8. In germline, CDR1 is SQVTM, CDR2 ANQGSEA. The CDR3 protein is CSGGGGQPYEQYF. Here the CDR3 DNA reads TGCAGCGGGGGGGGAGGGCAGCCCTACGAGCAGTACTTC.

The V gene is TRBV19, the J gene TRBJ2-3, with D hard to call. With 6 bases removed from V and 6 bases from J, the gap between germline ends came to 13 bases. Germline CDR1 is LNHDA and CDR2 is SQIVND (reference sequence). CDR3 size: 13 residues. This CDR3 is CASRTSGVDTQYF. DNA of the CDR3: TGTGCCAGTAGAACTTCCGGAGTGGATACGCAGTATTTT.

The CDR3 DNA follows: TGCGCCAGCAGCTTGGGCGGGTTCTATGGCTACACCTTC. Translating gives CASSLGGFYGYTF. V and J are TRBV5-1 and TRBJ1-2; D remains ambiguous. The CDR3 extends over 13 amino acids. Looked up from germline, CDR1 is SGHRS and CDR2 is YFSETQ. Between the trimmed V and J ends, which lost 0 bases and 4 bases, there was a span of 7 bases.

This chain joins TRBV7-9 and TRBJ2-1; D perhaps matches TRBD2 (5 bases). This CDR3 is 17 amino acids long. Looked up from germline, CDR1 is SEHNR and CDR2 is FQNEAQ (reference sequence). V was trimmed by 1 base and J by 9 bases, leaving 22 bases between them. CDR3 sequence: CASSLVGLAAVQAEQFF. For the CDR3, the DNA is TGTGCCAGCAGCTTAGTCGGGCTAGCTGCGGTCCAAGCTGAGCAGTTCTTC.

The chain combines TRBV6-5 with TRBJ1-2, with D possibly being TRBD1 (6 bases). V shed 6 bases and J shed 7 bases, with 15 bases lying between them. CDR1 MNHEY and CDR2 SVGAGI come from the germline V gene. The CDR3 extends over 13 amino acids. The chain's CDR3 is CASSLGQYLGYTF. DNA for the CDR3: TGTGCCAGCAGCCTAGGACAGTACCTTGGCTACACCTTC.

J is TRBJ1-6 and V is TRBV6-5; D remains ambiguous. Trimming took 8 bases from V and 0 from J, leaving 5 bases between them. CDR1 MNHEY and CDR2 SVGAGI come from the germline V gene. This CDR3 region has 13 residues. In nucleotides, the CDR3 is TGTGCCAGCGCCAGCTCCTATAATTCACCCCTCCACTTT. Protein: CASASSYNSPLHF.